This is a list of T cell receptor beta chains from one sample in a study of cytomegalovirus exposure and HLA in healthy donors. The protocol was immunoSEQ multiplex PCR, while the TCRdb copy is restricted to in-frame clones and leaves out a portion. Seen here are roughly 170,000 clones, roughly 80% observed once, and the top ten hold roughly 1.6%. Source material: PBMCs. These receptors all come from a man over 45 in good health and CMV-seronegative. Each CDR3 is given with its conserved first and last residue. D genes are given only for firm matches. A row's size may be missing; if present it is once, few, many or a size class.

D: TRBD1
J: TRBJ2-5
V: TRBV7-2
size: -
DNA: TGCGCCAGCAGCCCTCGGACAGGGCAGACCCAGTACTTC
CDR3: CASSPRTGQTQYF

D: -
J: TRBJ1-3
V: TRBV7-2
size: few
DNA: TGTGCCAGCAGTTTCCAGACTCGCTCTGGAAACACCATATATTTT
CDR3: CASSFQTRSGNTIYF

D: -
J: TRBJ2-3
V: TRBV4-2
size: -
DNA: TGTGCCAGCAGCGAGAGAGAAGCTAGCACAGATACGCAGTATTTT
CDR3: CASSEREASTDTQYF

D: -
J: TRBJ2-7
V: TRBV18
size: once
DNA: TGTGCCAGCTCACCGATGACAGCCTCCTACGAGCAGTACTTC
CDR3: CASSPMTASYEQYF

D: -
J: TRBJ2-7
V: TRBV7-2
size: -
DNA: TGTGCCAGCAGCTTAATTCGGCAGGGGCGCGAGCAGTACTTC
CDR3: CASSLIRQGREQYF

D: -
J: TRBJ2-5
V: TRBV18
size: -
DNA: TGTGCCAGCTCACTCAACCGGGGGCAAGAGACCCAGTACTTC
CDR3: CASSLNRGQETQYF

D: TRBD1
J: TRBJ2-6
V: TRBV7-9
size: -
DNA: TGTGCCAGCAGCACGACAGGGTTCTCTGGGGCCAACGTCCTGACTTTC
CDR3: CASSTTGFSGANVLTF

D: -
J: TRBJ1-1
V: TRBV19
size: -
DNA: TGTGCCAGTAGCAGGGGGAACACTGAAGCTTTCTTT
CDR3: CASSRGNTEAFF

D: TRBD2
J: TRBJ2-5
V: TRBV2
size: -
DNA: TGTGCCAGCAGTCCTCTCGGACTAGCGGGCCAAGAGACCCAGTACTTC
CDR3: CASSPLGLAGQETQYF

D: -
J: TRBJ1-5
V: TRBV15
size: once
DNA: TGTGCCACCAGCAGAGATAAGGCGGTAAGCAATCAGCCCCAGCATTTT
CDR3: CATSRDKAVSNQPQHF

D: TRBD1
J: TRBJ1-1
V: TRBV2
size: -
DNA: TGTGCCAGCAGCGAACAGGGGGCCCGCACTGAAGCTTTCTTT
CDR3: CASSEQGARTEAFF

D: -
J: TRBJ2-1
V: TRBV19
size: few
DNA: TGTGCCAGTAGTATAGGGGGGACTCTAACTCACAATGAGCAGTTCTTC
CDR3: CASSIGGTLTHNEQFF

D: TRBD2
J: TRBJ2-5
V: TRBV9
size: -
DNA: TGTGCCAGCAGCGTAGTTGGGACTAGCGGGGGGGCCAGGCAGACCCAGTACTTC
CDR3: CASSVVGTSGGARQTQYF

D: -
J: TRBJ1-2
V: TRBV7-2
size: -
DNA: TGTGCCAGCAGCTTAGCGGGGGGTAACTATGGCTACACCTTC
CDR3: CASSLAGGNYGYTF

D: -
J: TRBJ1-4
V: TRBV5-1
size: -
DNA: TGCGCCAGCAGCCCGGGACAAGCACATGAAAAACTGTTTTTT
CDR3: CASSPGQAHEKLFF

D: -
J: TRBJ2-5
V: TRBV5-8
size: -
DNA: TGTGCCAGCAGCTTCATCGGGGGACAGCAAGAGACCCAGTACTTC
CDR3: CASSFIGGQQETQYF

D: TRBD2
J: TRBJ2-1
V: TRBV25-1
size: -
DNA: TGTGCCAGCAGGGGACTAGCTCACGAGCAGTTCTTC
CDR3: CASRGLAHEQFF

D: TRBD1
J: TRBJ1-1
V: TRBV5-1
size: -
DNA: TGCGCCAGCAGCCCCCGGACAGGGAGCAACACTGAAGCTTTCTTT
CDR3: CASSPRTGSNTEAFF

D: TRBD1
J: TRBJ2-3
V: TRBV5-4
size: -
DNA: TGTGCCAGCAGCCCCTACAGGGGATCTAGCACAGATACGCAGTATTTT
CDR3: CASSPYRGSSTDTQYF

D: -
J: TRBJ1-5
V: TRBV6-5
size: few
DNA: TGTGCCAGCAGTTACTCAGAGGTTGGCTGGCCCCAGCATTTT
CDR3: CASSYSEVGWPQHF

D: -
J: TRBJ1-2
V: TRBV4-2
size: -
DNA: TGTGCCAGCAGCCAAGTGCGGGACTATGGCTACACCTTC
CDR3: CASSQVRDYGYTF

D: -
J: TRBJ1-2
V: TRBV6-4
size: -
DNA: TGTGCCAGCAGTGAACGGGCAGGGTATGGCTACACCTTC
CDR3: CASSERAGYGYTF